The TCR beta chain described here comes from a study of shared clonotypes between healthy human individuals. Study conclusions and caveats: Incompleteness in sorted-subset sequencing, despite large depth, was shown by rarefaction.

Comments on this clone: The target antigen is unknown. The same CDR3 also results from other DNA sequences found in this sample.

Trimming took off 2 bases at V and 7 bases at J, with 6 bases between the two ends. The CDR3 runs to 12 residues. The germline CDR1 and CDR2 sequences are MNHNY and SVGAGI (reference sequence). Donors comprised healthy HIV-negative adults lacking recent acute infections or vaccinations. Donors comprised only Caucasian adults living in Nashville, Tennessee. Naive CD4+ cells were CD45RA-selected; the remaining cells were memory. Generated by immunoSEQ multiplex PCR, the TCRdb table keeps only in-frame clones and is missing some. The repertoire holds millions of clones, with roughly 95% as singletons. The source material was naive CD4+ T cells sorted from blood. The subset was: CD45RA+ positively selected. The chain uses TRBV6-6 and TRBJ2-1, with unresolved D. This clonotype originated in a man in his late teens or twenties in good health. The CDR3 sequence: CASSYVGNEQFF. Written as DNA, the CDR3 is TGTGCCAGCAGTTACGTGGGGAATGAGCAGTTCTTC.